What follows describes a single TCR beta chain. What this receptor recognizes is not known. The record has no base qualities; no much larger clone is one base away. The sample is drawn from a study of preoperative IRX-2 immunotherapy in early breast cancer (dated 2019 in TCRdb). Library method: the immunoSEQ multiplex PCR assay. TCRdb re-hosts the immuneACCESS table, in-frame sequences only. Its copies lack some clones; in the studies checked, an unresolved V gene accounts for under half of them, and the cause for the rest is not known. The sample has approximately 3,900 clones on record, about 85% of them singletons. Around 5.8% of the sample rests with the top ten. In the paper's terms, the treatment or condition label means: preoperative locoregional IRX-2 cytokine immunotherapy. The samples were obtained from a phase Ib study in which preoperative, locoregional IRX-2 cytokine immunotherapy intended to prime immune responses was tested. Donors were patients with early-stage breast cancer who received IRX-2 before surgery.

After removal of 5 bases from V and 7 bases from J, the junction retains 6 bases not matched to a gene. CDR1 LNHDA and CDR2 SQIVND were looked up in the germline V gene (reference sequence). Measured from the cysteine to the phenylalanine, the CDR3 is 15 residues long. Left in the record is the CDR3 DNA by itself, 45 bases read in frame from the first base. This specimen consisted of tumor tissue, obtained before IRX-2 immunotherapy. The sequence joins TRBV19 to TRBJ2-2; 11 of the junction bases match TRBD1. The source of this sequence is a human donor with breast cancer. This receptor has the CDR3 CASSQDRGLDGELFF. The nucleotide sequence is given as TGTGCCAGTAGTCAGGACAGGGGGCTAGACGGGGAGCTGTTTTTT. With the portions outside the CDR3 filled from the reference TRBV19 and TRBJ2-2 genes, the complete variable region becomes DGGITQSPKYLFRKEGQNVTLSCEQNLNHDAMYWYRQDPGQGLRLIYYSQIVNDFQKGDIAEGYSVSREKKESFPLTVTSAQKNPTAFYLCASSQDRGLDGELFFGEGSRLTVL.